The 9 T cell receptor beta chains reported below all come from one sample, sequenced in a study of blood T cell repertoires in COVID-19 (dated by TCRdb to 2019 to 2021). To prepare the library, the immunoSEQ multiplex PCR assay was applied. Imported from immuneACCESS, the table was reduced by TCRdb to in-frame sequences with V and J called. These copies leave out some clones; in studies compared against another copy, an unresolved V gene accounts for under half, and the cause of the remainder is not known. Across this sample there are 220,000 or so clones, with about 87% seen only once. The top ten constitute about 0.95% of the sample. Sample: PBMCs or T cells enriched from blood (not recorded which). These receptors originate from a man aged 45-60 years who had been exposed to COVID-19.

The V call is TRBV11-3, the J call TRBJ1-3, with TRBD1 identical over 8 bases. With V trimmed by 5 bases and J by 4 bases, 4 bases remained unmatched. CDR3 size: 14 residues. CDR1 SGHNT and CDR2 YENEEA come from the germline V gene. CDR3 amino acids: CASSEGQGGNTIYF. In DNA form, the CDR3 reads TGTGCCAGCAGCGAAGGACAGGGCGGAAACACCATATATTTT.

In DNA, the CDR3 is TGTGCCACCTCGACAGGGGGCGTCTATGGCTACACCTTC. Its translation: CATSTGGVYGYTF. The chain employs TRBV24-1 and TRBJ1-2, with 10 bases matching TRBD1. This CDR3 has 13 residues. The V segment lost 9 bases and the J segment 4 bases; nucleotides outside the gene matches: 4. Germline V lookup: CDR1 KGHDR, CDR2 SFDVKD.

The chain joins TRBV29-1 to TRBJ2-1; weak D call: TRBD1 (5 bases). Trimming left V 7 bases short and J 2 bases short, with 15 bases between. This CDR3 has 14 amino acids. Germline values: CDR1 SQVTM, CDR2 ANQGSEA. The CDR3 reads CSAARPGTYNEQFF. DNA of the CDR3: TGCAGCGCCGCTCGGCCAGGGACCTACAATGAGCAGTTCTTC.

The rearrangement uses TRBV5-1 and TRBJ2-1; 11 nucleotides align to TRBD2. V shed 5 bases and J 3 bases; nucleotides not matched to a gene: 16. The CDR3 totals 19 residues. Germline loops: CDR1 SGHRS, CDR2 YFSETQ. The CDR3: CASSYFLVAGGPIYNEQFF. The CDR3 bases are TGCGCCAGCAGTTACTTCCTGGTAGCGGGAGGGCCCATCTACAATGAGCAGTTCTTC.

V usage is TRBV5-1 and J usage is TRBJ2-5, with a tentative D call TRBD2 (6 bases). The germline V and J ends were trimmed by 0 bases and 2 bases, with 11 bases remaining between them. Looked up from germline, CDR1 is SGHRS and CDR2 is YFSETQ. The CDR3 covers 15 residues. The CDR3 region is CASSLDRGLQETQYF. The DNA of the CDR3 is TGCGCCAGCAGCTTGGACCGGGGACTTCAAGAGACCCAGTACTTC. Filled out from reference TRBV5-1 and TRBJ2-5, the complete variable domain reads KAGVTQTPRYLIKTRGQQVTLSCSPISGHRSVSWYQQTPGQGLQFLFEYFSETQRNKGNFPGRFSGRQFSNSRSEMNVSTLELGDSALYLCASSLDRGLQETQYFGPGTRLLVL.

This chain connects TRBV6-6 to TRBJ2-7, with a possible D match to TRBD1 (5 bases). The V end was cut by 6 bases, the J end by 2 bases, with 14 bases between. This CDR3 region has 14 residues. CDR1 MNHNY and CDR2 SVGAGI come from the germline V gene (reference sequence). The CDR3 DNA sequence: TGTGCCAGCAGCACAGACCAGGGAACCTACGAGCAGTACTTC. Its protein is CASSTDQGTYEQYF.

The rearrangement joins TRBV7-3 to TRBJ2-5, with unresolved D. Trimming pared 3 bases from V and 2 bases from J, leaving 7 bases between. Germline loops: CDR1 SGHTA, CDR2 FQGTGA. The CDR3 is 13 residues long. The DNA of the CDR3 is TGTGCCAGCAGCTTCTCTCTGCAAGAGACCCAGTACTTC. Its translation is CASSFSLQETQYF.

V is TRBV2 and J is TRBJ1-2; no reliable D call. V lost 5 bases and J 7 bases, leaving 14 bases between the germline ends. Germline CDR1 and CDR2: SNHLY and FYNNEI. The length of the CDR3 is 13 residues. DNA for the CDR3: TGTGCCAGCAGTCTCAGTCTTGCTGCTGGCTACACCTTC. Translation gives CASSLSLAAGYTF.

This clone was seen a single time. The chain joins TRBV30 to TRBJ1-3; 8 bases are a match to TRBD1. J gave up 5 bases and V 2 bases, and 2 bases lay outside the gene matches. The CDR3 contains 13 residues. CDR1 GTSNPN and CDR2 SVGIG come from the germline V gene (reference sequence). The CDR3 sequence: CAWSTGGRNTIYF. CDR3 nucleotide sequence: TGTGCCTGGAGTACAGGGGGGAGAAACACCATATATTTT.